These 14 T cell receptor beta chains were all obtained from the same sample, sequenced in a study of OX40 agonist ivuxolimab in advanced cancers. The table came from immunoSEQ multiplex PCR; TCRdb's copy has only in-frame clones and leaves some out. The sample holds some 76,000 clones, 93% seen once. The specimen comprised CD4+ or CD8+ T cells sorted from blood, sampled in a trial of the OX40 agonist ivuxolimab. These receptors were collected from an adult with an advanced solid tumor such as melanoma, head and neck, liver or kidney cancer.

This clone appeared once. The chain carries TRBV10-3 and TRBJ1-2; weak D call: TRBD1 (6 bases). CDR1 ENHRY and CDR2 SYGVKD come from the germline V gene. The V gene lost 5 bases and the J gene lost 3 bases, with 10 bases spanning the gap. This CDR3 has 13 amino acids. The CDR3 region has the DNA TGTGCCATCAGTCGCTCAGGGGACTATGGCTACACCTTC. Protein: CAISRSGDYGYTF.

The rearrangement uses TRBV7-2 and TRBJ1-1, with TRBD1 identical over 9 bases. Trimming at V came to 5 bases and at J to 4 bases, leaving 8 bases not matched to a gene. CDR3 size: 15 residues. CDR1 is SGHTA, CDR2 FQGNSA, per germline. The CDR3: CASSPWTGVRTEAFF. CDR3 DNA: TGTGCCAGCAGCCCGTGGACAGGGGTACGCACTGAAGCTTTCTTT.

The CDR3 DNA reads TGTGCCAGCAGCTCAGGACAGGGATCGAGGGAGCAGTACTTC. Its translation is CASSSGQGSREQYF. V usage is TRBV7-2 and J usage is TRBJ2-7; TRBD1 aligns across 8 bases. V shed 4 bases and J 7 bases; nucleotides not matched to a gene: 9. Germline V gene lookup returns CDR1 SGHTA and CDR2 FQGNSA. The CDR3 has 14 amino acids.

This sequence joins TRBV27 and TRBJ1-2, with 9 bases aligning to TRBD1. Germline V gene sequence: CDR1 MNHEY, CDR2 SMNVEV (reference sequence). There are 13 residues in the CDR3. V gave up 1 base and J gave up 8 bases; unmatched junction bases: 2. Here the CDR3 DNA reads TGTGCCAGCAGTTTATGGACAGGGGAAGGCTACACCTTC. Encoded protein: CASSLWTGEGYTF.

V gene TRBV11-3 combines with J gene TRBJ2-7, with D uncertain. V lost 4 bases and J 0 bases, leaving 7 bases between the germline ends. Looked up from germline, CDR1 is SGHNT and CDR2 is YENEEA. CDR3 length: 13 residues. The CDR3 here is CASSYGSSYEQYF. In DNA, the CDR3 is TGTGCCAGCAGCTACGGGTCCTCCTACGAGCAGTACTTC.

This clone is a singleton in its sample. The chain has TRBV5-1 and TRBJ2-7, with D unclear. The CDR3 extends over 12 amino acids. V shed 2 bases and J shed 5 bases, with 8 bases lying between them. Germline V CDR1 and CDR2: SGHRS, YFSETQ. This chain's CDR3 is CASSLRFDEQYF. CDR3 nucleotides: TGCGCCAGCAGCTTACGGTTCGACGAGCAGTACTTC.

V usage is TRBV4-1 and J usage is TRBJ1-2, with TRBD1 as a possible D gene (6 bases). Germline lookup yields CDR1 MGHRA and CDR2 YSYEKL. The CDR3 has 15 residues. V was trimmed by 4 bases and J by 0 bases, leaving 12 bases between them. CDR3 in amino acids: CASSPRAGANYGYTF. In nucleotides, the CDR3 is TGCGCCAGCAGCCCCCGGGCAGGGGCTAACTATGGCTACACCTTC.

The rearrangement links TRBV5-4 to TRBJ2-7; 11 positions agree with TRBD1. Germline-derived CDR1 and CDR2 are SGHNT and YYREEE (reference sequence). The CDR3 has 15 residues. V trimming: 6 bases; J trimming: 12 bases; junction bases outside the gene matches: 17. The CDR3 loop is CASTLHPGQGVEWYF. CDR3 in DNA: TGTGCCAGCACCCTCCATCCGGGACAGGGGGTGGAATGGTACTTC.

The chain recombines TRBV6-6 with TRBJ2-4; TRBD2 is a possible D gene (5 bases). V was pared by 2 bases and J by 7 bases, with 6 bases between. The germline CDR1 and CDR2 sequences are MNHNY and SVGAGI (reference sequence). The CDR3 extends over 12 amino acids. The CDR3 reads CASSYGSNIQYF. The CDR3 region has the DNA TGTGCCAGCAGTTACGGGAGCAACATTCAGTACTTC.

The chain couples TRBV4-1 to TRBJ2-3, with D unclear. The CDR3 contains 15 residues. The germline V gene has CDR1 MGHRA and CDR2 YSYEKL. V was cut by 1 base and J by 0 bases, with 8 bases left in between. The CDR3 sequence: CASSQVAASTDTQYF. The CDR3 coding sequence is TGCGCCAGCAGCCAAGTAGCCGCTAGCACAGATACGCAGTATTTT.

The J gene is TRBJ1-6, the V gene TRBV4-3; TRBD1 might be the D (5 bases). The CDR3 spans 18 residues. The germline V gene encodes CDR1 LGHNA and CDR2 YSLEER. V was trimmed by 0 bases and J by 2 bases, leaving 14 bases between them. The CDR3 sequence: CASSQDGTGAPYNSPLHF. The CDR3 coding sequence is TGCGCCAGCAGCCAAGATGGGACTGGGGCTCCCTATAATTCACCCCTCCACTTT.

The genes are TRBV27 and TRBJ1-5; 8 bases are a match to TRBD1. Germline V CDR1 and CDR2: MNHEY, SMNVEV (reference sequence). The CDR3 contains 16 residues. Trimming removed 5 bases from V and 1 base from J; junction bases left unmatched: 7. Here the CDR3 reads CASSTNRDRSNQPQHF. The CDR3 nucleotides read TGTGCCAGCAGTACAAACCGGGACAGGAGCAATCAGCCCCAGCATTTT.

The J gene is TRBJ2-7, the V gene TRBV14; no definite D call. Trimming pared 1 base from V and 1 base from J, leaving 14 bases between. The CDR3 runs to 16 residues. Germline V gene lookup returns CDR1 SGHDN and CDR2 FVKESK. The CDR3 reads CASSQVSPITSYEQYF. CDR3 coding DNA: TGTGCCAGCAGCCAAGTTTCCCCAATCACTTCCTACGAGCAGTACTTC.

The V and J genes are TRBV7-2 and TRBJ2-7; no reliable D call. In germline, CDR1 is SGHTA, CDR2 FQGNSA. Trimming cost V 2 bases and J 2 bases, with 10 bases left between them. CDR3 length: 14 residues. For the CDR3, the DNA is TGTGCCAGCAGCTTAACAGCCTATCCCTACGAGCAGTACTTC. It specifies CASSLTAYPYEQYF.